The 27 T cell receptor beta chains presented below share a single source sample, sequenced in a study of CD8+ T cells in alopecia areata. Extracted RNA was reverse transcribed into cDNA, the sequencing template. Sequenced by immunoSEQ multiplex PCR; TCRdb stores in-frame clones only, minus some. The sample has about 150,000 clones; roughly 65% are singletons. Indicated treatment: oral pan-JAK inhibitor, 5-10 mg twice daily. The source material was CD4+ T cells sorted from blood, sampled at week 4, from a patient treated with tofacitinib. The receptors derive from a human donor with alopecia areata.

This clone has a handful of counts. The chain joins TRBV29-1 to TRBJ2-2; the D gene could be TRBD1 or TRBD2 (5 bases each). Trimming shortened V by 4 bases and J by 6 bases, and 9 bases separated the two germline ends. The CDR3 spans 12 residues. Germline V gene sequence: CDR1 SQVTM, CDR2 ANQGSEA. The CDR3: CSVARGPGELFF. As DNA, the CDR3 is TGCAGCGTTGCTCGGGGACCCGGGGAGCTGTTTTTT.

This clone was found a few times. Other nucleotide sequences from this sample produce the same CDR3. The chain employs TRBV5-1 and TRBJ2-3; D might be TRBD1 (5 bases). V was clipped by 0 bases and J by 0 bases, with 5 bases between them. CDR1 is SGHRS and CDR2 is YFSETQ in the germline V gene. The CDR3 has 14 residues. CDR3 amino acids: CASSLGQSTDTQYF. CDR3 DNA: TGCGCCAGCAGCTTGGGACAGAGCACAGATACGCAGTATTTT.

The chain joins TRBV2 to TRBJ2-3; possibly TRBD2 for D (6 bases). Per the germline V gene, CDR1 is SNHLY and CDR2 is FYNNEI. CDR3 length: 15 amino acids. V was cut by 8 bases and J by 1 base, with 16 bases left in between. The CDR3 DNA reads TGTGCCAGCGAACGGGGGACCCTCGGCACAGATACGCAGTATTTT. Translated: CASERGTLGTDTQYF.

This chain links TRBV27 with TRBJ2-5; D unresolved. The CDR3 covers 13 residues. Germline lookup yields CDR1 MNHEY and CDR2 SMNVEV (reference sequence). Between the trimmed V and J ends, which lost 1 base and 7 bases, there was a span of 10 bases. CDR3 sequence: CASSLLAAGTQYF. In DNA form, the CDR3 reads TGTGCCAGCAGTTTATTGGCAGCCGGGACCCAGTACTTC.

The rearrangement joins TRBV4-3 to TRBJ2-7; D is uncertain. Deletions cut 0 bases from V and 2 bases from J, with 14 bases between. The germline V gene has CDR1 LGHNA and CDR2 YSLEER. This CDR3 is 16 amino acids long. This CDR3 reads CASSQDDGAMAYEQYF. Written as DNA, the CDR3 is TGCGCCAGCAGCCAAGATGATGGAGCCATGGCCTACGAGCAGTACTTC.

The V call is TRBV29-1, the J call TRBJ2-5, with D possibly being TRBD2 (6 bases). Trimming pared 7 bases from V and 5 bases from J, leaving 14 bases between. This CDR3 spans 12 amino acids. Per germline, CDR1 SQVTM and CDR2 ANQGSEA. This CDR3 reads CSALGGGETQYF. The CDR3 DNA sequence: TGCAGCGCTCTCGGGGGTGGTGAGACCCAGTACTTC.

The chain uses TRBV29-1 and TRBJ2-2; 12 nucleotides align to TRBD2. The CDR3 consists of 15 residues. Germline V gene sequence: CDR1 SQVTM, CDR2 ANQGSEA. V trimming: 7 bases; J trimming: 2 bases; junction bases outside the gene matches: 5. CDR3 bases: TGCAGCGCCGCGACTAGCGGGGGTAACACCGGGGAGCTGTTTTTT. Its protein is CSAATSGGNTGELFF.

This chain uses TRBV6-5 with TRBJ2-7; D unclear. The CDR3 has 14 amino acids. CDR1 MNHEY and CDR2 SVGAGI come from the germline V gene. Trimming pared 1 base from V and 0 bases from J, leaving 7 bases between. CDR3 region: CASSYYGNSYEQYF. For the CDR3, the DNA is TGTGCCAGCAGTTACTATGGCAACTCCTACGAGCAGTACTTC.

V is TRBV6-6 and J is TRBJ2-7, with D possibly TRBD1 on 7 matching bases. Germline lookup yields CDR1 MNHNY and CDR2 SVGAGI (reference sequence). V was cut by 0 bases and J by 7 bases, with 16 bases left in between. The CDR3 has 15 residues. The CDR3 DNA sequence: TGTGCCAGCAGTTACTCGAAGCAGGGGGGTGGTGAGCAGTACTTC. Its protein product is CASSYSKQGGGEQYF.

The chain joins TRBV7-9 to TRBJ1-2; 8 bases match TRBD1. The V gene end was trimmed by 5 bases and the J gene end by 4 bases; junction bases not matched to a gene: 12. This CDR3 spans 16 amino acids. Germline loops: CDR1 SEHNR, CDR2 FQNEAQ (reference sequence). The CDR3 is CASSPIPDRERYGYTF. The CDR3 coding sequence is TGTGCCAGCAGCCCTATCCCGGACAGGGAACGCTATGGCTACACCTTC.

The chain combines TRBV15 with TRBJ2-7; the D is unclear. The ends were cut back, 1 base at V and 2 bases at J, with 3 bases in the middle. Germline-derived CDR1 and CDR2 are LNHNV and YYDKDF (reference sequence). The length of the CDR3 is 12 residues. CDR3 in DNA: TGTGCCACCAGCAGAGGGGCCTACGAGCAGTACTTC. It is translated as CATSRGAYEQYF.

This chain connects TRBV29-1 to TRBJ2-2; tentatively, D is TRBD1 (6 bases). The CDR3 has 13 amino acids. Trimming shortened V by 6 bases and J by 7 bases, and 15 bases separated the two germline ends. Germline V gene lookup returns CDR1 SQVTM and CDR2 ANQGSEA. The CDR3 nucleotides read TGCAGCGTGGAAATCAGGGGATTCGGGGAGCTGTTTTTT. Translation: CSVEIRGFGELFF.

V is TRBV29-1 and J is TRBJ2-5; 9 nucleotides agree with TRBD2. This CDR3 is built from 12 residues. From germline, CDR1 is SQVTM and CDR2 ANQGSEA. V trimming: 2 bases; J trimming: 9 bases; junction bases outside the gene matches: 4. CDR3: CSVELAGSSQYF. The CDR3 DNA is TGCAGCGTTGAACTAGCGGGGTCCTCCCAGTACTTC.

The V gene is TRBV29-1, the J gene TRBJ2-2; 8 bases line up with TRBD1. Germline V CDR1 and CDR2: SQVTM, ANQGSEA. The CDR3 has 14 amino acids. With V trimmed by 6 bases and J by 1 base, 4 bases remained unmatched. The CDR3 loop reads CSVSGTGNTGELFF. CDR3 coding DNA: TGCAGCGTATCCGGGACAGGGAACACCGGGGAGCTGTTTTTT.

Concerning this clone itself: The same CDR3 is also encoded by other DNA sequences in this sample. The rearrangement uses TRBV5-1 and TRBJ2-5; the D is unclear. The germline CDR1 and CDR2 sequences are SGHRS and YFSETQ. V was shortened by 0 bases and J by 0 bases, with 6 bases between the two germline ends. This CDR3 contains 14 residues. This CDR3 reads CASSLVPDQETQYF. As DNA, the CDR3 is TGCGCCAGCAGCTTGGTTCCAGACCAAGAGACCCAGTACTTC.

This clone showed up just a few times. The chain recombines TRBV19 with TRBJ1-1; weak D call: TRBD1 (5 bases). The CDR3 is made up of 15 amino acids. Germline CDR1 and CDR2: LNHDA and SQIVND (reference sequence). V lost 5 bases, J lost 4 bases, and 17 bases lay in between. The CDR3 here is CASSVGFRGATEAFF. The DNA for the CDR3 is TGTGCCAGTAGTGTGGGATTTCGAGGGGCCACTGAAGCTTTCTTT.

The chain recombines TRBV13 with TRBJ2-7, with 7 bases that match TRBD1. The CDR3 runs 12 residues. The ends lost 4 bases at V and 5 bases at J; junction bases unmatched: 2. CDR1 is PRHDT, CDR2 FYEKMQ, per germline (reference sequence). CDR3 protein: CASSSTGHEQYF. CDR3 in DNA: TGTGCCAGCAGCTCGACAGGGCACGAGCAGTACTTC. Full variable domain (outside the CDR3, taken from reference TRBV13 and TRBJ2-7): AAGVIQSPRHLIKEKRETATLKCYPIPRHDTVYWYQQGPGQDPQFLISFYEKMQSDKGSIPDRFSAQQFSDYHSELNMSSLELGDSALYFCASSSTGHEQYFGPGTRLTVT.

The J gene is TRBJ2-5, the V gene TRBV18; weak D call: TRBD1 (6 bases). The ends were cut back, 2 bases at V and 5 bases at J, with 12 bases in the middle. The CDR3 is 14 amino acids. The germline CDR1 and CDR2 sequences are KGHSH and LQKENI. CDR3 protein: CASSPGTTRETQYF. In DNA, the CDR3 is TGTGCCAGCTCACCAGGGACAACAAGGGAGACCCAGTACTTC. Combining the CDR3 with reference TRBV18 and TRBJ2-5 gives the whole variable domain NAGVMQNPRHLVRRRGQEARLRCSPMKGHSHVYWYRQLPEEGLKFMVYLQKENIIDESGMPKERFSAEFPKEGPSILRIQQVVRGDSAAYFCASSPGTTRETQYFGPGTRLLVL.

This clone occurred a few times. The chain couples TRBV29-1 to TRBJ2-3; D call uncertain. The CDR3 has 17 residues. Germline V gene lookup returns CDR1 SQVTM and CDR2 ANQGSEA. Trimming left V 8 bases short and J 0 bases short, with 24 bases between. In DNA, the CDR3 is TGCAGCCTAAGAAGGAGCGATTTGCCCGGAAGCACAGATACGCAGTATTTT. It specifies CSLRRSDLPGSTDTQYF.

This chain connects TRBV29-1 to TRBJ2-3; 8 bases are a match to TRBD1. Germline V gene sequence: CDR1 SQVTM, CDR2 ANQGSEA. CDR3 size: 15 residues. The V gene end was trimmed by 2 bases and the J gene end by 3 bases; junction bases not matched to a gene: 7. As DNA, the CDR3 is TGCAGCGTTGAAACCCCGAGGACAGGGACAGATACGCAGTATTTT. The encoded protein is CSVETPRTGTDTQYF.

The chain links TRBV29-1 to TRBJ2-7; TRBD1 aligns across 11 bases. Germline CDR1 and CDR2: SQVTM and ANQGSEA. The CDR3 contains 13 residues. The J segment lost 3 bases and the V segment lost 7 bases, leaving 5 bases of the junction unmatched. The CDR3: CSAGDRGNYEQYF. The CDR3 DNA reads as TGCAGCGCTGGGGACAGGGGGAACTACGAGCAGTACTTC.

The chain couples TRBV9 to TRBJ1-1; 8 nucleotides agree with TRBD1. The CDR3 consists of 17 residues. V trimming: 4 bases; J trimming: 3 bases; junction bases outside the gene matches: 14. Looked up from germline, CDR1 is SGDLS and CDR2 is YYNGEE. CDR3 amino acids: CASSPGAGGYRDTEAFF. The CDR3 bases are TGTGCCAGCAGCCCGGGGGCAGGGGGCTATCGGGACACTGAAGCTTTCTTT.

V is TRBV6-5 and J is TRBJ2-7, with D tentatively TRBD2 (5 bases). The germline V gene has CDR1 MNHEY and CDR2 SVGAGI. This CDR3 has 14 amino acids. Trimming took 5 bases from V and 3 from J, leaving 14 bases between them. The CDR3 coding sequence is TGTGCCAGCAGTGAATCTGCGGGCGGCTACGAGCAGTACTTC. Translated: CASSESAGGYEQYF.

V is TRBV29-1 and J is TRBJ2-4, with 9 positions matching TRBD1. This CDR3 is built from 12 residues. The ends lost 7 bases at V and 6 bases at J; junction bases unmatched: 4. CDR1 is SQVTM and CDR2 is ANQGSEA in the germline V gene. The CDR3 coding sequence is TGCAGCGCCTCGGGACAGGGAAACATTCAGTACTTC. Amino acids: CSASGQGNIQYF.

This clone has just a few counts. This chain links TRBV5-1 with TRBJ1-1; D unclear. The CDR3 is 14 amino acids. Germline loops: CDR1 SGHRS, CDR2 YFSETQ. V gave up 1 base and J gave up 2 bases, with 9 bases separating them. The DNA for the CDR3 is TGCGCCAGCAGCTTGATGACGATCAACACTGAAGCTTTCTTT. Translating gives CASSLMTINTEAFF.

The rearrangement links TRBV4-3 to TRBJ1-6; D not resolved. V lost 1 base and J 7 bases, leaving 14 bases between the germline ends. Germline-derived CDR1 and CDR2 are LGHNA and YSLEER. The length of the CDR3 is 16 residues. The CDR3 sequence: CASSQARRSGNSPLHF. The CDR3 DNA reads TGCGCCAGCAGCCAAGCCCGACGGTCTGGGAATTCACCCCTCCACTTT.

The rearrangement uses TRBV11-2 and TRBJ2-6; D is perhaps TRBD2 (7 bases). CDR1 and CDR2 (germline): SGHAT, FQNNGV. The V end lost 5 bases, the J end lost 2 bases, and 19 bases lay between the germline ends. The CDR3 spans 18 residues. The chain's CDR3 is CASSLSGGGGAGANVLTF. The CDR3 bases are TGTGCCAGCAGCCTTAGTGGGGGAGGGGGTGCTGGGGCCAACGTCCTGACTTTC.